The 14 T cell receptor beta chains in this list originate from one sample, sequenced in a study of CD8 T cells in ankylosing spondylitis. TCRdb re-derived calls from the 5' RACE reads in MiXCR, one entry per CDR3 protein. The data show under 200,000 distinct CDR3 sequences, around a tenth seen once. Sequencing was done on a sample of blood, either unsorted or a sorted T cell fraction (not recorded which). The origin of the receptors is a male donor with ankylosing spondylitis or in good health (not recorded which).

The sample holds many counts of this clonotype. The V gene is TRBV20-1, the J gene TRBJ2-3, with 12 bases aligning to TRBD2. The CDR3 has 16 residues. The V gene's germline CDR1 is DFQATT and CDR2 SNEGSKA (reference sequence). Losses at the gene ends were 3 bases for V and 3 bases for J; bases not matched to a gene: 7. The DNA for the CDR3 is TGCAGTGCTAGTGCGCTAGCGGGGGGGTGGACAGATACGCAGTATTTT. This codes for CSASALAGGWTDTQYF.

This clonotype was seen ten or more times. The rearrangement links TRBV4-3 to TRBJ2-7; 10 bases line up with TRBD2. The CDR3 totals 14 residues. Germline CDR1 reads LGHNA; CDR2 reads YSLEER. Losses at the gene ends were 6 bases for V and 3 bases for J; bases not matched to a gene: 5. The CDR3 DNA follows: TGCGCCAGCAGTTATACTAGCGGGGACTACGAGCAGTACTTC. Protein sequence: CASSYTSGDYEQYF.

This clonotype was seen at least ten times. This sequence joins TRBV5-1 and TRBJ2-7; D could derive from TRBD1 or TRBD2 (7 bases each). The CDR3 runs 14 residues. The germline V gene has CDR1 SGHRS and CDR2 YFSETQ. V lost 3 bases and J lost 5, with 15 bases in between. CDR3 nucleotides: TGCGCCAGCAGCTGGACGCAGGGGGGGAACGAGCAGTACTTC. It specifies CASSWTQGGNEQYF.

This clonotype has a handful of counts. The chain uses TRBV28 and TRBJ1-1, with D hard to call. This CDR3 has 14 residues. V dropped 11 bases and J dropped 6 bases, with 22 bases sitting between them. Germline CDR1 reads MDHEN; CDR2 reads SYDVKM. CDR3 DNA sequence: TGTGCCGGGCAAAGCCTCGGACCCAACCCTGAAGCTTTCTTT. Protein sequence: CAGQSLGPNPEAFF.

Of note for this clonotype: Germline is not matched at one junction end, which may reflect a read error. The CDR3 protein is CSARGQGGADTQYF. The DNA for the CDR3 is TGCAGTGCGCGGGGACAGGGCGGTGCAGACACGCAGTATTTT. V gene TRBV20-1 combines with J gene TRBJ2-3; TRBD1 agrees at 9 bases. CDR1 DFQATT and CDR2 SNEGSKA come from the germline V gene (reference sequence). The CDR3 totals 14 residues.

This clonotype occurred many times. The chain employs TRBV5-1 and TRBJ2-1; D gene uncertain. V was pared by 2 bases and J by 5 bases, with 11 bases between. CDR1 and CDR2 from the germline V gene are SGHRS and YFSETQ. The CDR3 loop spans 14 amino acids. The CDR3 DNA sequence: TGCGCCAGCAGCTTAGGATTACCCAACAATGAGCAGTTCTTC. Amino acid sequence: CASSLGLPNNEQFF.

The gene calls are TRBV7-2 and TRBJ1-4; 10 bases map to TRBD1. V was pared by 5 bases and J by 8 bases, with 5 bases of the junction left unmatched. Germline V gene sequence: CDR1 SGHTA, CDR2 FQGNSA. This CDR3 comprises 14 residues. CDR3 in DNA: TGTGCCAGCAGCAGGACAGGGGGATTCGAAAAACTGTTTTTT. It codes for CASSRTGGFEKLFF.

This clonotype was detected ten times or more. The chain employs TRBV29-1 and TRBJ2-2; 12 bases match TRBD2. This CDR3 comprises 15 residues. J lost 7 bases, V lost 6 bases, and 9 bases had no gene match. In germline, CDR1 is SQVTM, CDR2 ANQGSEA. The CDR3 spells CSVPALAGGVGELFF. CDR3 DNA sequence: TGCAGCGTCCCCGCGCTAGCGGGAGGGGTCGGGGAGCTGTTTTTT.

This clonotype was picked up many times. The rearrangement links TRBV6-2 or TRBV6-3 to TRBJ2-3; a possible D gene is TRBD1 (6 bases). The CDR3 runs 13 residues. Trimming pared 8 bases from V and 3 bases from J, leaving 12 bases between. Per germline, CDR1 MNHEY and CDR2 SVGEGT. The DNA for the CDR3 is TGTGCCAGCGAGGGACATTTTACAGATACGCAGTATTTT. It codes for CASEGHFTDTQYF.

Many counts were recorded for this clonotype. The chain employs TRBV20-1 and TRBJ1-5, with D tentatively TRBD1 (6 bases). Germline CDR1 reads DFQATT; CDR2 reads SNEGSKA (reference sequence). The CDR3 is 17 amino acids. The ends were cut back, 0 bases at V and 2 bases at J, with 17 bases in the middle. The CDR3 region is CSARDESTGGGNQPQHF. In DNA form, the CDR3 reads TGCAGTGCTAGAGACGAATCGACGGGGGGCGGCAATCAGCCCCAGCATTTT.

This clonotype was picked up many times. This chain uses TRBV7-6 with TRBJ2-3, with D perhaps matching TRBD2 (5 bases). Germline V lookup: CDR1 SGHVS, CDR2 FNYEAQ. The ends were cut back, 3 bases at V and 6 bases at J, with 16 bases in the middle. The CDR3 totals 15 residues. CDR3 sequence (DNA): TGTGCCAGCAGCTTCCAATCGGGGTCCAGGGATACGCAGTATTTT. It codes for CASSFQSGSRDTQYF.

In its sample, this clonotype was seen many times. This sequence joins TRBV9 and TRBJ2-5, with D hard to call. CDR1 and CDR2 from the germline V gene are SGDLS and YYNGEE. Trimming removed 0 bases from V and 3 bases from J, with 6 bases in between. This CDR3 comprises 13 residues. The CDR3: CASSVGPKETQYF. The DNA for the CDR3 is TGTGCCAGCAGCGTAGGACCTAAAGAGACCCAGTACTTC. Using reference TRBV9 and TRBJ2-5 for the parts outside the CDR3, the full variable domain is DSGVTQTPKHLITATGQRVTLRCSPRSGDLSVYWYQQSLDQGLQFLIQYYNGEERAKGNILERFSAQQFPDLHSELNLSSLELGDSALYFCASSVGPKETQYFGPGTRLLVL.

Regarding this clonotype: This sequence may be a read error, since a much larger clone differs from it by one base. In this CDR3 the conserved last residue, phenylalanine or tryptophan, is missing, so a read error is likely. J is TRBJ1-2 and V is TRBV9; no firm D call. CDR1 is SGDLS and CDR2 is YYNGEE in the germline V gene. The CDR3 contains 15 residues. Trimming left V 3 bases short and J 0 bases short, with 12 bases between. CDR3 sequence reads: CASSAGGNTNYGYTI. CDR3 sequence (DNA): TGTGCCAGCAGCGCGGGCGGAAATACTAACTATGGCTACACCATC.

This clonotype was picked up a small number of times. The gene calls are TRBV2 and TRBJ2-1; D is perhaps TRBD1 or TRBD2 (5 bases each). Deletions cut 8 bases from V and 4 bases from J, with 12 bases between. Germline values: CDR1 SNHLY, CDR2 FYNNEI. This CDR3 has 13 residues. CDR3 in DNA: TGTGCCAGCGGGGGAAGCCAGTACAATGAGCAGTTCTTC. This sequence encodes CASGGSQYNEQFF.